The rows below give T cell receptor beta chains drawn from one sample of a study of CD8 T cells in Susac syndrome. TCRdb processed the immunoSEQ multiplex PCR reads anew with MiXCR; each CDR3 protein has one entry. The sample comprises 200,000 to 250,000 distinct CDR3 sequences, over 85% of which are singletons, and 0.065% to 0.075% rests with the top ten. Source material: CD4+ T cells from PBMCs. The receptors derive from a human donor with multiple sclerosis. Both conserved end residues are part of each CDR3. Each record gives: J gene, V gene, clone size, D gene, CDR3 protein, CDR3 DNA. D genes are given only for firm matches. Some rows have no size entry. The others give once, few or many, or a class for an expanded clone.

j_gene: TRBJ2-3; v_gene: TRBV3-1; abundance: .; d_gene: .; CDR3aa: CASSDITDTQYF; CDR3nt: TGTGCCAGCAGCGACATTACAGATACGCAGTATTTT
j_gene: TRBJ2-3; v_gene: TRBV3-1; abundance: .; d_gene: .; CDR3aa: CASSRAGTSVANTQYF; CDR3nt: TGTGCCAGCAGCCGAGCCGGGACTTCGGTAGCCAATACGCAGTATTTT
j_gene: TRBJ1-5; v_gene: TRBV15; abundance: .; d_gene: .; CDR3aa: CATSSRNSNQPQHF; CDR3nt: TGTGCCACCAGCAGCAGGAATAGCAATCAGCCCCAGCATTTT
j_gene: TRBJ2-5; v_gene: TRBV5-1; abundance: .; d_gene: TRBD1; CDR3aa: CASSSTGTQETQYF; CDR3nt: TGCGCCAGCAGCTCGACAGGGACCCAAGAGACCCAGTACTTC
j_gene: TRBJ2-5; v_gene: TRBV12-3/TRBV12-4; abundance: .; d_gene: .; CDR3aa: CASSSLAQETQYF; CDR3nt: TGTGCCAGCAGCTCTTTGGCCCAAGAGACCCAGTACTTC
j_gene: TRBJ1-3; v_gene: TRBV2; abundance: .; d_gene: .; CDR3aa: CASRTGSGNTIYF; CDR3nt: TGTGCCAGCAGGACGGGCTCTGGAAACACCATATATTTT
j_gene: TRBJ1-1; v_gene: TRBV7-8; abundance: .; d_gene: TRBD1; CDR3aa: CASTVTGVVTEAFF; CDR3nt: TGTGCCAGCACAGTGACAGGGGTGGTCACTGAAGCTTTCTTT
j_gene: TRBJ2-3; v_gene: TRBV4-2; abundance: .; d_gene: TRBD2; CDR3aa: CASSQRFSGESTDTQYF; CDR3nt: TGTGCCAGCAGCCAACGCTTTAGCGGGGAGAGCACAGATACGCAGTATTTT
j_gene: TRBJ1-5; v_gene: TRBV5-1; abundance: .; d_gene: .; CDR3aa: CASSLGGTGRNQPQHF; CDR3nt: TGCGCCAGCAGCTTGGGGGGAACAGGCAGGAATCAGCCCCAGCATTTT
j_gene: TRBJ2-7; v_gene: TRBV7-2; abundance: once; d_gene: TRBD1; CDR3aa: CASSARTGGSYEQYF; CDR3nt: TGTGCCAGCAGCGCAAGGACAGGGGGATCCTACGAGCAGTACTTC
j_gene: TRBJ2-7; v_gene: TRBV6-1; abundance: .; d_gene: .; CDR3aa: CATGRVSYEQYF; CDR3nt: TGTGCCACCGGAAGGGTCAGCTACGAGCAGTACTTC
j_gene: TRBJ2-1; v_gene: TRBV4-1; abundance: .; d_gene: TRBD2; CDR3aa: CASSRGGLYNEQFF; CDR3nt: TGCGCCAGCAGCCGGGGGGGTCTCTACAATGAGCAGTTCTTC
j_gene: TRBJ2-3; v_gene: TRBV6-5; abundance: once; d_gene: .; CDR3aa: CAQRGADTQYF; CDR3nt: TGTGCCCAGAGAGGGGCAGATACGCAGTATTTT
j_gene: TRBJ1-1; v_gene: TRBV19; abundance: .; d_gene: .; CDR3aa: CASSTRTGWTEAFF; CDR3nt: TGTGCCAGTAGTACAAGGACGGGGTGGACTGAAGCTTTCTTT
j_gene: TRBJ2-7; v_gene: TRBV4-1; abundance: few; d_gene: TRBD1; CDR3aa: CASSQGEGGPSSYEQYF; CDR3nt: TGCGCCAGCAGCCAAGGGGAAGGGGGCCCCAGCTCCTACGAGCAGTACTTC
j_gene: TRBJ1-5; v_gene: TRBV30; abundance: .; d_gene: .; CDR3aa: CAWRARGDAQPQHF; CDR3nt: TGTGCCTGGAGGGCGAGGGGAGATGCTCAGCCCCAGCATTTT
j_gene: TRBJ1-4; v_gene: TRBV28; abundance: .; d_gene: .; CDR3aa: CASCNPREVGEKLFF; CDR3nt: TGTGCCAGCTGTAATCCCAGGGAGGTCGGTGAAAAACTGTTTTTT
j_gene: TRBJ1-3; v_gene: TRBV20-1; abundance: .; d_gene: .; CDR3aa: CSATEGLISGNTIYF; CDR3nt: TGCAGTGCCACCGAGGGTCTCATCTCTGGAAACACCATATATTTT
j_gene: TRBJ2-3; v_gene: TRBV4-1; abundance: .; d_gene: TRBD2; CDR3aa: CASSQEWRGVADTQYF; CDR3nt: TGCGCCAGCAGCCAAGAGTGGCGGGGGGTCGCAGATACGCAGTATTTT
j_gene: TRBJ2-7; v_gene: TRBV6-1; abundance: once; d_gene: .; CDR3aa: CATTGGAYEQYF; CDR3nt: TGTGCCACGACTGGGGGAGCCTACGAGCAGTACTTC
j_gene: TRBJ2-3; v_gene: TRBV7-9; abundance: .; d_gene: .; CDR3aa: CASSMDGDTKKDTQYF; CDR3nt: TGTGCCAGCAGTATGGATGGGGACACTAAAAAAGATACGCAGTATTTT
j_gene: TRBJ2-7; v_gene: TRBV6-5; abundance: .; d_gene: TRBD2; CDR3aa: CASRGAGAPGNEQYF; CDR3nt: TGTGCCAGCAGGGGAGCGGGGGCCCCCGGGAACGAGCAGTACTTC
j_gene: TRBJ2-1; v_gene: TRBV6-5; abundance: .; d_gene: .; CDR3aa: CASSNGGEQFF; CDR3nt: TGTGCCAGCAGCAACGGGGGTGAGCAGTTCTTC
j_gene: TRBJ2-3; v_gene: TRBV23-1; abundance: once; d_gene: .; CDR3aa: CASSPGGDTLYF; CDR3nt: TGCGCCAGCAGCCCCGGTGGGGACACCCTATATTTT
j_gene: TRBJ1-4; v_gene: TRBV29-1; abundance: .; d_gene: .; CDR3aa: CSVEVGEKLFF; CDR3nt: TGCAGCGTTGAAGTTGGTGAAAAACTGTTTTTT